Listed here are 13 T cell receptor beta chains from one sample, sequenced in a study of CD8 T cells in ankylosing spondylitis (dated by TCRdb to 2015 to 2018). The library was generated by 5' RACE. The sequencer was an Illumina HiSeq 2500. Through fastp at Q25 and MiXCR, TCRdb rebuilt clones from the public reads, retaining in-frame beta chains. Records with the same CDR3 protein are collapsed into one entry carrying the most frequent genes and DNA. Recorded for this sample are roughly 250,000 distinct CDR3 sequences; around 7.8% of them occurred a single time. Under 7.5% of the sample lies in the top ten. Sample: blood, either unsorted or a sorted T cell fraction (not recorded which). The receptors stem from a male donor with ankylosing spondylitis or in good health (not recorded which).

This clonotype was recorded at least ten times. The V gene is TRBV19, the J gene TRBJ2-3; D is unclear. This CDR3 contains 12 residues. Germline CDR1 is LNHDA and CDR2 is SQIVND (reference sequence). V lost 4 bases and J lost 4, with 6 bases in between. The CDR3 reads CASSTGADTQYF. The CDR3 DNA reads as TGTGCCAGTAGTACCGGCGCAGATACGCAGTATTTT.

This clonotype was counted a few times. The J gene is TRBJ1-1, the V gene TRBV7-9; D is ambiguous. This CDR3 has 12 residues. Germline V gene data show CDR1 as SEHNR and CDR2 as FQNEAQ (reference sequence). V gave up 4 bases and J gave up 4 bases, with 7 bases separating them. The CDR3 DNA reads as TGTGCCAGCAGCTCCTCGGGCACTGAAGCTTTCTTT. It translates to CASSSSGTEAFF.

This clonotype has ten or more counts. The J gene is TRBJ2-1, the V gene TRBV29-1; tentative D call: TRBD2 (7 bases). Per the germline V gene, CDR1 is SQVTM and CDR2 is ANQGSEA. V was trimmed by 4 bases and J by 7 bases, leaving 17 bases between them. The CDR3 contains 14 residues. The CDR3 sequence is CSVGGLGGGNEQFF. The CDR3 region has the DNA TGCAGCGTTGGAGGTCTAGGGGGGGGAAATGAGCAGTTCTTC.

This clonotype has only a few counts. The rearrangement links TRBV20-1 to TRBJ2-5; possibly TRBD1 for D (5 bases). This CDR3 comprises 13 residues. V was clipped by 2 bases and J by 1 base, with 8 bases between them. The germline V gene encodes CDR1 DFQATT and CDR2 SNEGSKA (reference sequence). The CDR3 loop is CSARSGAQETQYF. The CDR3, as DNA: TGCAGTGCTAGAAGTGGGGCCCAAGAGACCCAGTACTTC.

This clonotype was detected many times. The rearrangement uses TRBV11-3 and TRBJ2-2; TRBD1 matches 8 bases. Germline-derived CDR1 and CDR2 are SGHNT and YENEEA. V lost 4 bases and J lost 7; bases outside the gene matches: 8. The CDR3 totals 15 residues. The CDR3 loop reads CASSSQTGDNGELFF. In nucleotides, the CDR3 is TGTGCCAGCAGCTCCCAGACAGGGGATAACGGGGAGCTGTTTTTT.

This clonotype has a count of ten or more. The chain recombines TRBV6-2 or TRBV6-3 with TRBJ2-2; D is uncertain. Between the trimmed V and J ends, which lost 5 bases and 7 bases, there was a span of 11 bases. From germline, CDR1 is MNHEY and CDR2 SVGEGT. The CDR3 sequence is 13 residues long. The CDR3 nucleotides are TGTGCCAGCAGTCCTACAGTAGTCGGGGAGCTGTTTTTT. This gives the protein CASSPTVVGELFF.

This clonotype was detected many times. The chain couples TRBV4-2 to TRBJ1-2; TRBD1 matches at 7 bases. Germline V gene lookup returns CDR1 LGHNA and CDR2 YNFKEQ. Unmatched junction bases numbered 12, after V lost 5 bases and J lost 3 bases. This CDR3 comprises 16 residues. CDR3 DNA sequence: TGTGCCAGCAGCGTTTCCGACAGGGTTCGGGACTATGGCTACACCTTC. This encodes CASSVSDRVRDYGYTF.

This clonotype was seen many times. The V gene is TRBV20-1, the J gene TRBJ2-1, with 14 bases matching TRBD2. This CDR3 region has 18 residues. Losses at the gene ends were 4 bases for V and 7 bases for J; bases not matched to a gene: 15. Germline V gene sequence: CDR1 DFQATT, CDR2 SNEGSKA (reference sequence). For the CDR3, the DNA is TGCAGTGCTACATGGACTAGCGGGAGGTCTCCTTTTGGTAATGAGCAGTTCTTC. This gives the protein CSATWTSGRSPFGNEQFF.

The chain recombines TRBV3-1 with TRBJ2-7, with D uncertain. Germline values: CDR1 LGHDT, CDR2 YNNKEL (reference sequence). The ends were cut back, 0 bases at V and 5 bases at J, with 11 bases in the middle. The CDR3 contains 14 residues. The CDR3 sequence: CASSQDWGWNEQYF. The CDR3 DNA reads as TGTGCCAGCAGCCAAGATTGGGGTTGGAACGAGCAGTACTTC.

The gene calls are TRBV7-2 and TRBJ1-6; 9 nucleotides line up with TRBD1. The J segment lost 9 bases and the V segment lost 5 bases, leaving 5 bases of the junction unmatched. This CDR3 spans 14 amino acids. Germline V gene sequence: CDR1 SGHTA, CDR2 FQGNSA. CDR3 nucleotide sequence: TGTGCCAGCAGCCCGACAGGGGGAGGTTCACCCCTCCACTTT. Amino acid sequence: CASSPTGGGSPLHF.

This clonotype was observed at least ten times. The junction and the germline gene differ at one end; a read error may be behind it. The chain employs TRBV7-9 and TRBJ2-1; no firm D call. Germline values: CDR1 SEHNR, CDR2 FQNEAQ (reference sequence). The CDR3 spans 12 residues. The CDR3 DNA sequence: TGTGCCAGCAGCTTAGGCTACAGTGAGCAGTTCTTC. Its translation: CASSLGYSEQFF.

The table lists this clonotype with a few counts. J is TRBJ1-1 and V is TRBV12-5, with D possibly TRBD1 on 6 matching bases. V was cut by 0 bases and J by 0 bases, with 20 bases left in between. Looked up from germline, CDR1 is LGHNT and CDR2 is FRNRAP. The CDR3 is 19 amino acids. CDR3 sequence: CASGLVAGAQGRVNTEAFF. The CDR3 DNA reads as TGTGCTAGTGGTTTGGTAGCAGGGGCTCAAGGTAGGGTGAACACTGAAGCTTTCTTT.

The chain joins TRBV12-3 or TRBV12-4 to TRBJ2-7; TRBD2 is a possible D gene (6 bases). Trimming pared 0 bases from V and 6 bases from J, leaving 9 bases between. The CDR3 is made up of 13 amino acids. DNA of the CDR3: TGTGCCAGCAGTTTAGCGGGAGGAGCCGAGCAGTACTTC. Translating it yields CASSLAGGAEQYF.